These 22 T cell receptor beta chains were sequenced from one sample in a study of low-dose radiotherapy and immunotherapy resistance in tumors. TRAV- and TRBV-specific primers primed first-strand cDNA, covering alpha and beta chains. TCR amplification involved roughly 21 PCR cycles with a constant-region primer and V-primer adapter. TCRdb used MiXCR to reprocess the reads, holding one entry per CDR3 protein. Seen here are 10,000 to 15,000 distinct CDR3 sequences, 60% observed once, and the top ten hold about 8.3%. The origin of the receptors is a human donor with advanced metastatic prostate, ovarian, gallbladder or colorectal cancer (not recorded which). This table probably holds off-target reads from a library built for another chain.

In DNA form, the CDR3 reads TGTGCCAGCGGAGTTGACAGGGGGCGTCCCTTACAAGAGACCCAGTACTTC. It translates to CASGVDRGRPLQETQYF. This rearrangement joins TRBV2 to TRBJ2-5; TRBD1 aligns across 10 bases. The CDR3 totals 17 residues. CDR1 is SNHLY and CDR2 is FYNNEI in the germline V gene. J gave up 2 bases and V 8 bases, and 14 bases lay outside the gene matches.

The chain uses TRBV4-1 and TRBJ1-4, with D hard to call. Deletions cut 3 bases from V and 5 bases from J, with 7 bases between. Germline CDR1 is MGHRA and CDR2 is YSYEKL. The CDR3 totals 13 residues. CDR3 DNA: TGCGCCAGCAGCCAGCTACGGAATGAAAAACTGTTTTTT. Protein sequence: CASSQLRNEKLFF.

This clonotype was observed a few times. The chain joins TRBV5-1 to TRBJ1-2; the D is unclear. The CDR3 spans 13 residues. V was cut by 5 bases and J by 4 bases, with 12 bases left in between. Germline-derived CDR1 and CDR2 are SGHRS and YFSETQ. The CDR3 protein is CASRFGPSYGYTF. CDR3 nucleotide sequence: TGCGCCAGCAGGTTTGGACCGTCCTATGGCTACACCTTC.

The rearrangement uses TRBV12-3 or TRBV12-4 and TRBJ1-2, with D unclear. V shed 8 bases and J shed 6 bases, with 16 bases lying between them. This CDR3 has 13 residues. The CDR3 reads CASGSRGYDGYTF. DNA for the CDR3: TGTGCCAGCGGATCACGTGGCTACGATGGCTACACCTTC.

This chain connects TRBV12-3 or TRBV12-4 to TRBJ1-1, with no clear D. The length of the CDR3 is 13 residues. V was clipped by 4 bases and J by 0 bases, with 6 bases between them. The CDR3 DNA reads as TGTGCCAGCAGTTATAGGGTGAACACTGAAGCTTTCTTT. This gives the protein CASSYRVNTEAFF.

The V and J genes are TRBV14 and TRBJ1-5, with D unclear. Germline assignment: CDR1 SGHDN and CDR2 FVKESK. Trimming shortened V by 0 bases and J by 5 bases, and 17 bases separated the two germline ends. This CDR3 is built from 17 residues. The CDR3 DNA follows: TGTGCCAGCAGCCAAGAAGTGAGGACCCCAGGCGATCAGCCCCAGCATTTT. It codes for CASSQEVRTPGDQPQHF.

V is TRBV3-1 and J is TRBJ2-7; 8 bases are shared with TRBD2. This CDR3 spans 12 amino acids. Looked up from germline, CDR1 is LGHDT and CDR2 is YNNKEL (reference sequence). The V segment lost 5 bases and the J segment 5 bases; nucleotides outside the gene matches: 2. The CDR3 DNA is TGTGCCAGCAGCAATAGCGGGAACGAGCAGTACTTC. It translates to CASSNSGNEQYF.

The V and J genes are TRBV11-2 and TRBJ2-3; D gene uncertain. Trimming removed 4 bases at V and 0 bases at J, with 17 bases between. The CDR3 totals 17 residues. In germline, CDR1 is SGHAT, CDR2 FQNNGV. The CDR3 nucleotides are TGTGCCAGCAGCTCCAGTCTAGGAGCCACTAGCACAGATACGCAGTATTTT. Protein product: CASSSSLGATSTDTQYF.

This clonotype was detected only once. The J gene is TRBJ1-6, the V gene TRBV4-3; tentatively, D is TRBD1 (5 bases). V gave up 0 bases and J gave up 10 bases, with 16 bases separating them. This CDR3 has 16 residues. The germline CDR1 and CDR2 sequences are LGHNA and YSLEER. The CDR3 DNA is TGCGCCAGCAGCCAAGATGGGACCGGGAAAGGGTCACCCCTCCACTTT. This sequence encodes CASSQDGTGKGSPLHF.

In its sample, this clonotype was seen a few times. The chain combines TRBV28 with TRBJ2-7; D gene unclear. CDR1 is MDHEN and CDR2 is SYDVKM in the germline V gene. CDR3 length: 13 residues. Trimming left V 3 bases short and J 7 bases short, with 13 bases between. CDR3 region: CASSFLHLSEQYF. CDR3 sequence (DNA): TGTGCCAGCAGTTTCCTTCATTTATCAGAGCAGTACTTC.

The chain is built from TRBV5-1 and TRBJ1-1; no reliable D call. From germline, CDR1 is SGHRS and CDR2 YFSETQ. V was pared by 5 bases and J by 6 bases, with 11 bases between. This CDR3 contains 12 residues. The CDR3 here is CASRINAAEAFF. CDR3 sequence (DNA): TGCGCCAGCAGAATTAACGCGGCTGAAGCTTTCTTT.

This rearrangement joins TRBV12-3 or TRBV12-4 to TRBJ1-1; 9 bases map to TRBD1. This CDR3 contains 15 residues. Germline trimming cut 7 bases from V and 1 base from J; bases unmatched to any gene: 7. The CDR3: CASTPWTGENTEAFF. CDR3 nucleotide sequence: TGTGCCAGCACCCCTTGGACAGGGGAGAACACTGAAGCTTTCTTT.

This clonotype has a handful of counts. This chain links TRBV12-3 or TRBV12-4 with TRBJ1-2, with TRBD1 matching over 8 bases. The length of the CDR3 is 11 residues. J lost 8 bases, V lost 6 bases, and 2 bases had no gene match. The CDR3 DNA follows: TGTGCCAGCAGGAACAGGGGGGGCTACACCTTC. Its translation is CASRNRGGYTF.

This chain uses TRBV9 with TRBJ1-6; 9 nucleotides match TRBD1. V shed 3 bases, J shed 10 bases, and the junction held 5 bases outside the gene matches. The CDR3 contains 14 residues. The germline gives CDR1 SGDLS, CDR2 YYNGEE. CDR3 residues: CASSARDRESPLHF. CDR3 DNA: TGTGCCAGCAGCGCCCGGGACAGGGAATCACCCCTCCACTTT. Looking up the rest from reference TRBV9 and TRBJ1-6 gives the full variable domain: DSGVTQTPKHLITATGQRVTLRCSPRSGDLSVYWYQQSLDQGLQFLIQYYNGEERAKGNILERFSAQQFPDLHSELNLSSLELGDSALYFCASSARDRESPLHFGNGTRLTVT.

The V and J genes are TRBV20-1 and TRBJ2-5, with a weak D call TRBD2 (5 bases). The germline CDR1 and CDR2 sequences are DFQATT and SNEGSKA (reference sequence). The germline V and J ends were trimmed by 0 bases and 3 bases, with 8 bases remaining between them. The CDR3 totals 13 residues. The CDR3 coding sequence is TGCAGTGCTAGAGATCCGGGAAAAGAGACCCAGTACTTC. Its translation: CSARDPGKETQYF.

This clonotype was detected once. The V and J genes are TRBV21-1 and TRBJ2-7; the table's D call, TRBD2, has no DNA check behind it. TRBV21-1 is shown as a pseudogene. The CDR3 runs to 14 residues. Here the CDR3 DNA reads TGTGCCAGCAGCAAAGGAGAGGGATCCTACGAGCAGTACTTC. Its protein is CASSKGEGSYEQYF.

The chain carries TRBV28 and TRBJ1-5, with a tentative D call TRBD1 (6 bases). The CDR3 extends over 15 amino acids. Germline V gene data show CDR1 as MDHEN and CDR2 as SYDVKM. V dropped 1 base and J dropped 4 bases, with 11 bases sitting between them. CDR3 sequence reads: CASSLSGTQNQPQHF. The CDR3 DNA reads TGTGCCAGCAGTTTATCCGGGACACAAAATCAGCCCCAGCATTTT.

This clonotype was seen just once. The CDR3 loop is CASSLYSGGAGNEQFF. CDR3 sequence (DNA): TGTGCCAGCAGCTTGTATAGCGGGGGGGCCGGGAATGAGCAGTTCTTC. V is TRBV5-6 and J is TRBJ2-1, with 11 bases aligning to TRBD2. The CDR3 totals 16 residues. Germline V CDR1 and CDR2: SGHDT, YYEEEE. Trimming took 1 base from V and 7 from J; bases not matched to a gene: 7.

V is TRBV5-1 and J is TRBJ2-7; weak D call: TRBD2 (6 bases). CDR1 and CDR2 from the germline V gene are SGHRS and YFSETQ. Trimming took 2 bases from V and 7 from J, leaving 13 bases between them. The CDR3 is 13 residues long. CDR3 sequence: CASSFGQGGEQYF. The CDR3 bases are TGCGCCAGCAGCTTCGGGCAGGGAGGTGAGCAGTACTTC.

The chain couples TRBV5-8 to TRBJ1-1; the D gene is possibly TRBD1 (5 bases). From germline, CDR1 is SGHTS and CDR2 YDEGEE. The CDR3 covers 15 residues. The V end lost 4 bases, the J end lost 3 bases, and 16 bases lay between the germline ends. For the CDR3, the DNA is TGTGCCAGCAGCCTACCTGGGGGATCGGACACTGAAGCTTTCTTT. Translation gives CASSLPGGSDTEAFF.

A few counts support this clonotype. V usage is TRBV7-9 and J usage is TRBJ2-3, with TRBD1 as a possible D gene (7 bases). Germline V lookup: CDR1 SEHNR, CDR2 FQNEAQ (reference sequence). Trimming stripped 8 bases from V and 4 bases from J, with 13 bases between. This CDR3 spans 13 amino acids. CDR3 nucleotides: TGTGCCAGCCAGGGGGGCGGGCCAGATACGCAGTATTTT. It yields the protein CASQGGGPDTQYF.

The chain is built from TRBV29-1 and TRBJ2-1; 12 positions match TRBD2. Germline values: CDR1 SQVTM, CDR2 ANQGSEA. The CDR3 is made up of 14 amino acids. Losses at the gene ends were 3 bases for V and 8 bases for J; bases not matched to a gene: 5. The CDR3 DNA sequence: TGCAGCGTTGAGCCTAGCGGGAGGGACTATGAGCAGTTCTTC. This gives the protein CSVEPSGRDYEQFF.